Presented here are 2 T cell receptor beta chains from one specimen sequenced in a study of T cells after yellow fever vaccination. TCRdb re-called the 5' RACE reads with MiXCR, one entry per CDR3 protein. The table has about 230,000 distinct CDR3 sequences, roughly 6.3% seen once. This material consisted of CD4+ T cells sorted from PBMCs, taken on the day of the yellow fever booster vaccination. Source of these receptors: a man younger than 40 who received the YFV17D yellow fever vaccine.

CDR3 DNA sequence: TGTGCCAGTAGGGACAGGGGGCGCGAAGATACGCAGTATTTT. Encoded protein: CASRDRGREDTQYF. V and J are TRBV19 and TRBJ2-3, with 11 nucleotides matching TRBD1. The junction had 4 bases not matched to a gene; V was cut back by 6 bases and J by 5 bases. There are 14 residues in the CDR3. In germline, CDR1 is LNHDA, CDR2 SQIVND (reference sequence).

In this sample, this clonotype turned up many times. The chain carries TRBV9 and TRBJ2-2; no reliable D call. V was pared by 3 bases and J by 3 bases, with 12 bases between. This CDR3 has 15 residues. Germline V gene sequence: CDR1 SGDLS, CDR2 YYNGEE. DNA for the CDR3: TGTGCCAGCAGCGACAGTAATCGGTACACCGGGGAGCTGTTTTTT. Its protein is CASSDSNRYTGELFF.